These 30 T cell receptor beta chains were all obtained from the same sample, sequenced in a study of shared clonotypes between healthy human individuals. The protocol was immunoSEQ multiplex PCR, while the TCRdb copy is restricted to in-frame clones and leaves out a portion. Altogether about a million clones are present, more than 65% being singletons, with the ten largest covering around 1.4%. Sequencing used memory CD4+ T cells sorted from blood. As to subset: CD45RA-negative fraction. The source of these receptors is a man younger than 35 in good health.

Worth noting for this clone: Other DNA sequences in this specimen translate into the identical CDR3. The V gene is TRBV9, the J gene TRBJ2-2, with TRBD1 as a possible D gene (6 bases). CDR1 is SGDLS, CDR2 YYNGEE, per germline. Trimming stripped 0 bases from V and 5 bases from J, with 8 bases between. The CDR3 runs 14 residues. CDR3 DNA sequence: TGTGCCAGCAGCGTAGCTCAGGGGACCGGGGAGCTGTTTTTT. Amino acid sequence: CASSVAQGTGELFF.

This clone was seen just once. The chain couples TRBV5-6 to TRBJ2-1, with 10 bases that match TRBD2. From germline, CDR1 is SGHDT and CDR2 YYEEEE. Losses at the gene ends were 2 bases for V and 9 bases for J; bases not matched to a gene: 17. There are 18 residues in the CDR3. The CDR3 DNA sequence: TGTGCCAGCAGCTTTGATAGTCCAAAGAGCGGGAGGGTGCTTGAGCAGTTCTTC. As protein: CASSFDSPKSGRVLEQFF.

Comments on this clone: This specimen includes other DNA sequences encoding the same CDR3. The V call is TRBV5-1, the J call TRBJ1-2, with unresolved D. Trimming removed 0 bases at V and 5 bases at J, with 8 bases between. Germline CDR1 and CDR2: SGHRS and YFSETQ. This CDR3 is built from 13 residues. The CDR3 sequence: CASSLAQSYGYTF. The CDR3 region has the DNA TGCGCCAGCAGCTTGGCACAGTCGTATGGCTACACCTTC.

This clone has a handful of counts. The rearrangement uses TRBV7-9 and TRBJ1-3; unclear D gene. The CDR3 is 13 residues long. The germline gives CDR1 SEHNR, CDR2 FQNEAQ (reference sequence). V lost 5 bases and J lost 4, with 9 bases in between. The CDR3 coding sequence is TGTGCCAGCAGCCCTGCGGGGGGAAACACCATATATTTT. It specifies CASSPAGGNTIYF.

This clone was detected a few times. The genes are TRBV18 and TRBJ2-5, with 9 nucleotides matching TRBD1. This CDR3 has 16 amino acids. Trimming at V came to 2 bases and at J to 4 bases, leaving 8 bases not matched to a gene. Germline lookup yields CDR1 KGHSH and CDR2 LQKENI. The CDR3 nucleotides read TGTGCCAGCTCACCAGGAAACAGGGGGCGCGTAGAGACCCAGTACTTC. It yields the protein CASSPGNRGRVETQYF. Variable domain in full (rest from reference TRBV18 and TRBJ2-5): NAGVMQNPRHLVRRRGQEARLRCSPMKGHSHVYWYRQLPEEGLKFMVYLQKENIIDESGMPKERFSAEFPKEGPSILRIQQVVRGDSAAYFCASSPGNRGRVETQYFGPGTRLLVL.

This clone has only one observation. The chain recombines TRBV20-1 with TRBJ2-7; D is unclear. CDR1 DFQATT and CDR2 SNEGSKA come from the germline V gene (reference sequence). V lost 5 bases, J lost 0 bases, and 5 bases lay in between. The CDR3 covers 11 residues. CDR3 DNA: TGCAGTGCTTCCCCCTCCTACGAGCAGTACTTC. It specifies CSASPSYEQYF.

Only a few counts were recorded for this clone. The chain joins TRBV5-1 to TRBJ1-5; 10 bases map to TRBD1. This CDR3 spans 15 amino acids. After removal of 1 base from V and 6 bases from J, the junction contained 4 bases not matched to a gene. The germline CDR1 and CDR2 sequences are SGHRS and YFSETQ. The CDR3 is CASSLTGQGSQPQHF. In DNA form, the CDR3 reads TGCGCCAGCAGCTTGACGGGACAGGGGAGTCAGCCCCAGCATTTT.

V and J are TRBV9 and TRBJ2-3; TRBD2 matches at 7 bases. The CDR3 loop spans 17 amino acids. V lost 4 bases and J lost 6; bases outside the gene matches: 17. Germline V gene lookup returns CDR1 SGDLS and CDR2 YYNGEE. The CDR3 region has the DNA TGTGCCAGCAGCCCCCACCCAGCGGGGTCCGGTGGGGATACGCAGTATTTT. It is translated as CASSPHPAGSGGDTQYF.

V is TRBV30 and J is TRBJ1-6, with unresolved D. V lost 2 bases and J 7 bases, leaving 9 bases between the germline ends. CDR1 and CDR2 from the germline V gene are GTSNPN and SVGIG (reference sequence). The CDR3 has 13 residues. CDR3 loop: CAWSSEGNSPLHF. CDR3 DNA: TGTGCCTGGAGTAGCGAGGGAAATTCACCCCTCCACTTT.

The chain is built from TRBV30 and TRBJ2-7, with 7 nucleotides matching TRBD1. Germline lookup yields CDR1 GTSNPN and CDR2 SVGIG (reference sequence). J lost 1 base, V lost 3 bases, and 9 bases had no gene match. The CDR3 runs 15 residues. The CDR3: CAWSVGQVHSYEQYF. DNA for the CDR3: TGTGCCTGGAGCGTCGGACAGGTCCATTCCTACGAGCAGTACTTC.

The DNA of the CDR3 is TGTGCCAGCAGTGAATTAGGGCCCTATGGTCCTAATGAAAAACTGTTTTTT. Protein sequence: CASSELGPYGPNEKLFF. The J gene is TRBJ1-4, the V gene TRBV6-1, with unresolved D. The ends were cut back, 2 bases at V and 3 bases at J, with 16 bases in the middle. The CDR3 is 17 amino acids. CDR1 is MNHNS and CDR2 is SASEGT in the germline V gene.

This sequence joins TRBV19 and TRBJ2-1, with 13 bases aligning to TRBD2. CDR1 is LNHDA and CDR2 is SQIVND in the germline V gene (reference sequence). The CDR3 loop spans 14 amino acids. V lost 6 bases and J lost 12; bases outside the gene matches: 8. Here the CDR3 reads CASRGGLAGKGQFF. The CDR3, as DNA: TGTGCCAGTAGGGGGGGACTAGCGGGAAAGGGGCAGTTCTTC.

The rearrangement links TRBV29-1 to TRBJ1-2, with 7 bases fitting TRBD1. Germline V CDR1 and CDR2: SQVTM, ANQGSEA. This CDR3 has 11 amino acids. Trimming cost V 7 bases and J 8 bases; bases outside gene matches: 7. Written as DNA, the CDR3 is TGCAGCGACGACAGGGCGGGGGGCTACACCTTC. Encoded protein: CSDDRAGGYTF.

This clone was seen once. The rearrangement uses TRBV11-2 and TRBJ2-2; D might be TRBD1 or TRBD2, each matching 5 bases. This CDR3 comprises 16 residues. Germline lookup yields CDR1 SGHAT and CDR2 FQNNGV. Trimming pared 5 bases from V and 4 bases from J, leaving 17 bases between. CDR3 in amino acids: CASSQTRGAGTGELFF. Here the CDR3 DNA reads TGTGCCAGCAGCCAGACTCGGGGCGCAGGCACCGGGGAGCTGTTTTTT.

V and J are TRBV30 and TRBJ2-7; a weak D match, TRBD2 (6 bases). Trimming removed 7 bases at V and 0 bases at J, with 13 bases between. Germline V gene sequence: CDR1 GTSNPN, CDR2 SVGIG (reference sequence). CDR3 length equals 13 residues. Here the CDR3 reads CASGRENSYEQYF. Here the CDR3 DNA reads TGTGCCTCGGGGCGGGAAAACTCCTACGAGCAGTACTTC.

The V gene is TRBV11-3, the J gene TRBJ2-1, with 11 bases that match TRBD2. Germline V CDR1 and CDR2: SGHNT, YENEEA. The ends lost 2 bases at V and 8 bases at J; junction bases unmatched: 2. This CDR3 has 14 residues. The CDR3 sequence is CASSLTSGSYEQFF. CDR3 nucleotide sequence: TGTGCCAGCAGCTTAACTAGCGGGAGCTATGAGCAGTTCTTC.

In this sample, this clone turned up a few times. J is TRBJ2-5 and V is TRBV30; D is perhaps TRBD2 (5 bases). The DNA end is more similar to TRBJ2-7, so the J call may be wrong. The CDR3 covers 15 residues. Germline V gene sequence: CDR1 GTSNPN, CDR2 SVGIG (reference sequence). The CDR3 reads CAWSKRDAGSYEQYF. The CDR3 nucleotides read TGTGCCTGGAGTAAGAGGGATGCAGGTTCCTACGAGCAGTACTTC.

The chain couples TRBV5-1 to TRBJ1-1; possibly TRBD1 for D (6 bases). The V gene lost 4 bases and the J gene lost 1 base, with 11 bases spanning the gap. CDR1 SGHRS and CDR2 YFSETQ come from the germline V gene. CDR3 length: 14 residues. The CDR3 region has the DNA TGCGCCAGCAGCATAAAACAGGGGAACACTGAAGCTTTCTTT. As protein: CASSIKQGNTEAFF.

This clone was detected a few times. The rearrangement links TRBV5-4 to TRBJ1-6; the match to TRBD1 covers 8 bases. V dropped 4 bases and J dropped 5; count of bases not matched to a gene: 5. Germline values: CDR1 SGHNT, CDR2 YYREEE (reference sequence). This CDR3 contains 15 residues. CDR3 DNA sequence: TGTGCCAGCAGCCAAAGGACAGGGAATAATTCACCCCTCCACTTT. Protein sequence: CASSQRTGNNSPLHF. Full variable domain (remainder filled in from reference TRBV5-4 and TRBJ1-6): ETGVTQSPTHLIKTRGQQVTLRCSSQSGHNTVSWYQQALGQGPQFIFQYYREEENGRGNFPPRFSGLQFPNYSSELNVNALELDDSALYLCASSQRTGNNSPLHFGNGTRLTVT.

This clone occurred a few times. A junction end diverges from the germline sequence, so it may reflect a read error. V gene TRBV7-7 combines with J gene TRBJ2-5; D might be TRBD1 (5 bases). The germline V gene has CDR1 SSHAT and CDR2 FNYEAQ (reference sequence). The CDR3 is 15 amino acids. This CDR3 is CASSSDTTRRETQYF. The CDR3 DNA is TGTGCTAGCAGCTCGGACACCACTCGGAGAGAGACCCAGTACTTC.

The chain recombines TRBV12-5 with TRBJ2-3; D gene ambiguous. CDR1 LGHNT and CDR2 FRNRAP come from the germline V gene. This CDR3 comprises 15 residues. V dropped 5 bases and J dropped 3 bases, with 15 bases sitting between them. The CDR3 DNA sequence: TGTGCTAGTGGTACCCTCGGAGTGTCGACAGATACGCAGTATTTT. This codes for CASGTLGVSTDTQYF.

The rearrangement joins TRBV27 to TRBJ1-5; no firm D call. The germline V and J ends were trimmed by 3 bases and 3 bases, with 3 bases remaining between them. Germline assignment: CDR1 MNHEY and CDR2 SMNVEV (reference sequence). The length of the CDR3 is 12 residues. Here the CDR3 reads CASSFINQPQHF. The CDR3 DNA sequence: TGTGCCAGCAGTTTTATCAATCAGCCCCAGCATTTT.

This clone has just a few counts. The chain is built from TRBV19 and TRBJ1-4; D remains ambiguous. This CDR3 is 16 amino acids long. The germline V and J ends were trimmed by 5 bases and 2 bases, with 15 bases remaining between them. Germline-derived CDR1 and CDR2 are LNHDA and SQIVND (reference sequence). The CDR3 DNA reads TGTGCCAGTAGTGCTCCCGGACGGGAGACTAATGAAAAACTGTTTTTT. Translated, it gives CASSAPGRETNEKLFF.

J is TRBJ2-5 and V is TRBV5-1; 7 bases are shared with TRBD1. Trimming took 3 bases from V and 4 from J; bases not matched to a gene: 9. Germline V CDR1 and CDR2: SGHRS, YFSETQ. This CDR3 is built from 15 residues. The CDR3 loop is CASSSQTGSGETQYF. In DNA form, the CDR3 reads TGCGCCAGCAGCTCCCAGACAGGGAGTGGAGAGACCCAGTACTTC.

A few counts support this clone. V and J are TRBV2 and TRBJ1-1, with 9 bases lining up with TRBD1. This CDR3 comprises 12 residues. Germline loops: CDR1 SNHLY, CDR2 FYNNEI. With V trimmed by 8 bases and J by 8 bases, 6 bases remained unmatched. In DNA, the CDR3 is TGTGCCAGCTTTCCGGACAGGGGAGAAGCTTTCTTT. It codes for CASFPDRGEAFF.

The chain joins TRBV5-1 to TRBJ2-1, with 7 bases fitting TRBD1. The trim removed 4 bases at V and 7 bases at J, leaving 5 bases unmatched. The CDR3 spans 13 residues. Germline V gives CDR1 SGHRS, CDR2 YFSETQ. Here the CDR3 reads CASSRQGMNEQFF. DNA of the CDR3: TGCGCCAGCAGCCGACAGGGTATGAATGAGCAGTTCTTC.

The chain couples TRBV11-2 to TRBJ1-2; TRBD1 agrees at 8 bases. The CDR3 has 17 amino acids. The germline V gene has CDR1 SGHAT and CDR2 FQNNGV. The J segment lost 0 bases and the V segment lost 4 bases, leaving 10 bases of the junction unmatched. Here the CDR3 DNA reads TGTGCCAGCAGCTCAGAGATCCAGGGGGCGACTAACTATGGCTACACCTTC. Translation gives CASSSEIQGATNYGYTF.

The CDR3: CASSFSEYSPLHF. The CDR3 nucleotides read TGTGCCAGCAGTTTTTCGGAATACTCACCCCTCCACTTT. The chain links TRBV6-5 to TRBJ1-6; no firm D call. The V gene lost 4 bases and the J gene lost 10 bases, with 11 bases spanning the gap. Germline V gene sequence: CDR1 MNHEY, CDR2 SVGAGI. This CDR3 has 13 amino acids.

The chain combines TRBV5-1 with TRBJ2-5; 15 bases are shared with TRBD2. Germline V gene sequence: CDR1 SGHRS, CDR2 YFSETQ. The length of the CDR3 is 16 residues. The junction had 5 bases not matched to a gene; V was cut back by 4 bases and J by 4 bases. This CDR3 is CASSLGLAGGGETQYF. CDR3 nucleotide sequence: TGCGCCAGCAGCCTGGGACTAGCGGGGGGTGGAGAGACCCAGTACTTC.

With respect to this clone: Other DNA sequences of this sample code for an identical CDR3. The chain employs TRBV5-1 and TRBJ1-5; D is possibly TRBD1 (5 bases). V gave up 2 bases and J gave up 3 bases, with 9 bases separating them. CDR3 length: 14 amino acids. CDR1 and CDR2 from the germline V gene are SGHRS and YFSETQ. The CDR3 sequence is CASSLGTDNQPQHF. The CDR3 region has the DNA TGCGCCAGCAGCTTAGGGACCGACAATCAGCCCCAGCATTTT.